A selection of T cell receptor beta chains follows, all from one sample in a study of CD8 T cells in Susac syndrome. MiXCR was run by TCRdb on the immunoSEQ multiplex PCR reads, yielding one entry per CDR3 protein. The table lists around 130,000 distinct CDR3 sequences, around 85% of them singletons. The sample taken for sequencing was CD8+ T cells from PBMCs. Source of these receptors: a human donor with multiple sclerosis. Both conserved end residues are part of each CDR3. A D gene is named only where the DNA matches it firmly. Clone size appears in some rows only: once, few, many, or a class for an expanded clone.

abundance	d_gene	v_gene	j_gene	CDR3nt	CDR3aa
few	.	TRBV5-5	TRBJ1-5	TGTGCCAGCAGCTTCGGGGATGACCAGCCCCAGCATTTT	CASSFGDDQPQHF
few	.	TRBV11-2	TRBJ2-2	TGTGCCAGCAGCTTAGGTAGCGCCGGGGAGCTGTTTTTT	CASSLGSAGELFF
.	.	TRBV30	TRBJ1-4	TGTGCCTGGAGTGTGACCGGGAACGAAAAACTGTTTTTT	CAWSVTGNEKLFF
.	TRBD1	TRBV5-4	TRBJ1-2	TGTGCCAGCAGCCCTTCTAGGACAGGCCACAACTATGGCTACACCTTC	CASSPSRTGHNYGYTF
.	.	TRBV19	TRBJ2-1	TGTGCCAGTAGTATCGTCGACAATTACAATGAGCAGTTCTTC	CASSIVDNYNEQFF
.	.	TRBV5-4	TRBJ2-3	TGTGCCAGCAGCTTGGACAGGATGGGGACAGATACGCAGTATTTT	CASSLDRMGTDTQYF
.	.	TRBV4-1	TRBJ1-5	TGCGCCAGCAGCCAATCCAGGGAGAGCAATCAGCCCCAGCATTTT	CASSQSRESNQPQHF
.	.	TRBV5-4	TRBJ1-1	TGTGCCAGCAGCTTGGACAGGGCTGCCACTGAAGCTTTCTTT	CASSLDRAATEAFF
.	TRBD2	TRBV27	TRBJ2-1	TGTGCCAGCAGTTGGGCGGGGGGGAATCCCAATGAGCAGTTCTTC	CASSWAGGNPNEQFF
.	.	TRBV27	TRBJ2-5	TGTGCCACCTCCGGGGCCGAGGGGACCCAGTACTTC	CATSGAEGTQYF
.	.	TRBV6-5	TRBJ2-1	TGTGCCAGCAGTTACTCAGACAGGGAGGAGTTCTTC	CASSYSDREEFF
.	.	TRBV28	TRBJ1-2	TGTGCCAGCAGTACCGGGTGGGCCTATGGCTACACCTTC	CASSTGWAYGYTF
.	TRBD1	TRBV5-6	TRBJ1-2	TGTGCCAGCAGCATTGGGACAGGGAACTATGGCTACACCTTC	CASSIGTGNYGYTF
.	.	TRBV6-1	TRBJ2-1	TGTGCCAGCAGCCTCTACGACAATGAGCAGTTCTTC	CASSLYDNEQFF
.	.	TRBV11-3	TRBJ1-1	TGTGCCAGCAGCCCCTACTCGGCGGGCACTGAAGCTTTCTTT	CASSPYSAGTEAFF
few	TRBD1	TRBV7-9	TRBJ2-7	TGTGCCAGCAGCCGACAAGGGGACAGCCTATTGGAGCAGTACTTC	CASSRQGDSLLEQYF
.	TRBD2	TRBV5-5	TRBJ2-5	TGTGCCAGCAGCTTGGGGAGTAGCGGGGGTCAAGAGACCCAGTACTTC	CASSLGSSGGQETQYF
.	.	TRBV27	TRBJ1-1	TGTGCCAGCAGTTTATTAATCGGCACTGAAGCTTTCTTT	CASSLLIGTEAFF
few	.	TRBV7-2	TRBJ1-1	TGTGCCAGCAGCTTTCGATCTGAAGCTTTCTTT	CASSFRSEAFF
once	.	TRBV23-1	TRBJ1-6	TGCGCCAGCAGTCAATATTCCCTCCACTTT	CASSQYSLHF
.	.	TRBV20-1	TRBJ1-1	TGCAGTGCTGGCCGGGACAATTTCTTTATGAACACTGAAGCTTTCTTT	CSAGRDNFFMNTEAFF
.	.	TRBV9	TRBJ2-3	TGTGCCAGCAGTTTTAGCGGAGCCTTGGATACGCAGTATTTT	CASSFSGALDTQYF
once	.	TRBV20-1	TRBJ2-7	TGCAGTGCTAGAGATCTAGGGAACTACGAGCAGTACTTC	CSARDLGNYEQYF
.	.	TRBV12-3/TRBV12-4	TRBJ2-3	TGTGCCAGCAGTTTAATCTACACAGATACGCAGTATTTT	CASSLIYTDTQYF
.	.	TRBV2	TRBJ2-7	TGTGCCAGCAGTGAAGCGGGAGGGGGAACCTACGAGCAGTACTTC	CASSEAGGGTYEQYF
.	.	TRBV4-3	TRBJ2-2	TGCGCCAGCAGCCAAGTCGTCAGGGGAGGCACCGGGGAGCTGTTTTTT	CASSQVVRGGTGELFF
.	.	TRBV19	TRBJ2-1	TGTGCCAGTAGTGTAGGGCCAGGGCTTGAGCAGTTCTTC	CASSVGPGLEQFF
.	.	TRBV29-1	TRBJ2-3	TGCAGCGTCGTCACTACTCCAGCAGATACGCAGTATTTT	CSVVTTPADTQYF
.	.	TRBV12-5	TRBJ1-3	TGTGCTAGTGGTTTGTTCGGCGGAAACACCATATATTTT	CASGLFGGNTIYF
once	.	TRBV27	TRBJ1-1	TGTGCCAGCGGCTGGACCCAGGGTAACACTGAAGCTTTCTTT	CASGWTQGNTEAFF
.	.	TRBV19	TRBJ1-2	TGTGCCAGTAGTATCTCAACGGAGGAGATCTATGGCTACACCTTC	CASSISTEEIYGYTF
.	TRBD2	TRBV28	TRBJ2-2	TGTGCCAGCAGTTTGCTAGCGGGAGAGTTTGGGGACACCGGGGAGCTGTTTTTT	CASSLLAGEFGDTGELFF
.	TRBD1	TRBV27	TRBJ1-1	TGTGCCAGCAGACTTACAGGGGCTAACACTGAAGCTTTCTTT	CASRLTGANTEAFF
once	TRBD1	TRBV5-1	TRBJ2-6	TGCGCCAGCAGCTTGAGTACAGGGGGCTCTGGGGCCAACGTCCTGACTTTC	CASSLSTGGSGANVLTF